The present entry profiles one T cell receptor (beta chain) with its context. Antigen unknown. This CDR3 region has 15 residues. CDR1 and CDR2 (germline): SGHVS, FNYEAQ. J lost 8 bases, V lost 3 bases, and 7 bases had no gene match. These data are taken from a study of T cells after yellow fever vaccination. Whole-study results and caveats: When the response was secondary, it was weaker but reached its peak faster, day 5 versus 15.

TCRdb analysed the 5' RACE reads with MiXCR anew, one entry per CDR3 protein. Of about 300,000 distinct CDR3 sequences listed, about 10% are singletons. The chain joins TRBV7-6 to TRBJ2-1, with 10 bases matching TRBD2. The material was CD4+ T cells sorted from PBMCs, obtained 5 days after the yellow fever booster vaccination. The sequence was collected from a man aged 18 to 29 who received the YFV17D yellow fever vaccine. The chain's CDR3 is CASSFTGTSVDEQFF. In nucleotides, the CDR3 is TGTGCCAGCAGCTTTACCGGGACTAGCGTCGATGAGCAGTTCTTC.